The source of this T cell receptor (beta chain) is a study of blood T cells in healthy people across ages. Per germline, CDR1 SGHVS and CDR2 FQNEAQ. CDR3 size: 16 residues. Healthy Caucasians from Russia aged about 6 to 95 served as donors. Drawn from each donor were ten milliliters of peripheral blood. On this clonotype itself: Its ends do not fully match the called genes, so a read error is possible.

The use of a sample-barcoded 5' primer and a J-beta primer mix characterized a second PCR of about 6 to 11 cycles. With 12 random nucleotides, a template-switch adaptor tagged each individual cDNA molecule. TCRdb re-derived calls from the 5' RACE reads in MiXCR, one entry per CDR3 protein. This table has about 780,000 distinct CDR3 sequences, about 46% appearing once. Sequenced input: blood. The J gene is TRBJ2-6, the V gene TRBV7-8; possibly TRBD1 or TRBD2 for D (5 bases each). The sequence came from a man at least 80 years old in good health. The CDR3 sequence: CASSRQRISGADVLTF. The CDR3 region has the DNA TGTGCCAGCAGCCGACAAAGAATCTCCGGGGCCGACGTCCTGACTTTC.